This TCR beta chain is drawn from a study of long-term antiretroviral therapy in people with HIV. Study results and limitations: The repertoire was dominated at all time points by clones expanded before ART. Subsequent to ART, diversity was augmented yet persisted below that of transplant donor controls.

The libraries were made with immunoSEQ v3.0 at survey level. The data were produced by immunoSEQ multiplex PCR, yet TCRdb's version contains in-frame clones alone and is incomplete. The sample gives around 24,000 clones, 93% of which show up once; about 9% is in the top ten. This CDR3 is 17 amino acids long. Germline V gene lookup returns CDR1 SGHNT and CDR2 YYREEE (reference sequence). V shed 4 bases, J shed 4 bases, and the junction held 14 bases outside the gene matches. Everyone in the study who had HIV was treated in the United States. In the case of this clone: Its antigen is as yet unknown.

The source was unsorted PBMCs, collected 7.6 years after starting antiretroviral therapy. V is TRBV5-4 and J is TRBJ2-5; TRBD1 aligns across 9 bases. This sequence was found in a woman in her thirties or forties with HIV. The CDR3 here is CASSPSRDRVVGETQYF. DNA for the CDR3: TGTGCCAGCAGCCCCTCTAGGGACAGGGTTGTAGGAGAGACCCAGTACTTC.